This T cell receptor beta chain was profiled in a study of blood T cell repertoires in COVID-19. Study-level information: PBMCs, B-cell-depleted T cells, or T cells were the source of the cDNA or gDNA that made up the material.

In the authors' methods: Amplifying reference gene primers gave estimates of nucleated cell counts. Here immunoSEQ multiplex PCR was the method, and the copy in TCRdb shows in-frame clones only, minus some. V, J and clone size are taken as reported in that table, and D and trimming were inferred from the DNA itself. There are a few hundred thousand clones in the sample; 70% to 90% occur only once, and 2% to 2.5% lies in the top ten. The CDR3 spans 13 residues. With 9 bases removed from V and 6 bases from J, the gap between germline ends came to 14 bases. The germline CDR1 and CDR2 sequences are SNHLY and FYNNEI.

The gene calls are TRBV2 and TRBJ1-4; tentatively, D is TRBD1 (6 bases). The clonotype comes from a woman aged 50 to 60 with acute or convalescent COVID-19. The sequenced sample consisted of peripheral blood. CDR3 sequence: CASRDPGDEKLFF. In DNA form, the CDR3 reads TGTGCCAGTCGGGACCCAGGGGATGAAAAACTGTTTTTT.